This TCR beta chain was sequenced for a study of T cells in localized non-small cell lung cancer. This CDR3 is built from 13 residues. Regarding the study as a whole: There were a median around 60 of the top 100 tumor clones appearing in adjacent lung. Maximal T cell clonality occurred in uninvolved adjacent lung, with tumor ranking below it. Patients showing higher blood T cell density tended to see longer overall survival.

There are a few counts of this clone. Antigen unknown. The repertoire was sequenced with immunoSEQ multiplex PCR; TCRdb's copy has only in-frame clones and lacks some. Among around 130,000 clones listed, about 89% were seen once. The receptor was derived from a female donor older than 55 with stage I lung adenocarcinoma. This chain connects TRBV21-1 to TRBJ2-1. TRBV21-1 is shown as a pseudogene. Sequences were derived from peripheral blood, sampled before any cancer treatment. CDR3 region: CASTIKVGNEQFF. The CDR3 region has the DNA TGTGCCAGCACTATAAAAGTGGGGAATGAGCAGTTCTTC.